This is a list of T cell receptor beta chains from one sample in a study of PD-1 blockade in classical Hodgkin lymphoma. Repertoires were generated with immunoSEQ multiplex PCR, while TCRdb's copy carries only in-frame clones and drops some. The sample has around 150,000 clones, under 85% seen once. The sample consisted of peripheral blood mononuclear cells (PBMCs), taken before the second cycle of nivolumab. These receptors all come from a human donor with classical Hodgkin lymphoma. Both conserved end residues are trimmed from each CDR3.

CDR3: ASSFWSPIGYT
V: TRBV5-6
J: TRBJ1-2

CDR3: ASIPAAGNEQF
V: TRBV28
J: TRBJ2-1

CDR3: ASSLVVGTGELF
V: TRBV5-1
J: TRBJ2-2

CDR3: ASSLAGSSYGYT
V: TRBV5-6
J: TRBJ1-2

CDR3: ASSFGDEQY
V: TRBV6-5
J: TRBJ2-7

CDR3: ASSLRGRETQY
V: TRBV19
J: TRBJ2-5

CDR3: ASSSGTSPDTQY
V: TRBV5-1
J: TRBJ2-3

CDR3: ASSLEDSGNTIY
V: TRBV5-1
J: TRBJ1-3

CDR3: ASSLSLGWDEQY
V: TRBV7-9
J: TRBJ2-7

CDR3: ASSQEPLRRVGNEKLF
V: TRBV4-1
J: TRBJ1-4